This is a list of T cell receptor beta chains from one sample in a study of blood T cell repertoires in COVID-19. Only in-frame clones appear in the TCRdb table, and some are missing; sequencing was by immunoSEQ multiplex PCR. The sample consists of approximately 300,000 clones, roughly 90% of them appearing once. Sequences were obtained from PBMCs or T cells enriched from blood (not recorded which). The receptor set was obtained from a woman younger than 45 who had been exposed to COVID-19. The CDR3 runs from the conserved cysteine through the conserved F or W. D genes are given only for firm matches. Clone size is shown for a subset of rows, as once, few, many or a class of expanded clone.

v_gene	abundance	j_gene	d_gene	CDR3aa	CDR3nt
TRBV20-1	-	TRBJ1-5	TRBD1	CSASRGGQDQPQHF	TGCAGTGCTAGTCGAGGGGGCCAAGATCAGCCCCAGCATTTT
TRBV18	-	TRBJ2-1	TRBD1	CASSPGTGDNEQFF	TGTGCCAGCTCACCCGGGACAGGGGACAATGAGCAGTTCTTC
TRBV29-1	-	TRBJ2-5	-	CSVEGLAGRVTQYF	TGCAGCGTTGAAGGATTAGCAGGGCGAGTGACCCAGTACTTC
TRBV5-1	-	TRBJ2-4	TRBD2	CASSLVASGAQNIQYF	TGCGCCAGCAGCTTGGTGGCTAGCGGGGCTCAAAACATTCAGTACTTC
TRBV10-3	few	TRBJ2-3	TRBD2	CAISAVTSGGADTQYF	TGTGCCATCAGTGCCGTAACTAGCGGAGGGGCAGATACGCAGTATTTT
TRBV4-1	-	TRBJ1-2	-	CASSQDFEGRGYTF	TGCGCCAGCAGCCAAGATTTTGAGGGCAGGGGCTACACCTTC
TRBV19	-	TRBJ2-7	-	CASSIGRFGSYEQYF	TGTGCCAGTAGTATAGGCAGGTTTGGCTCCTACGAGCAGTACTTC
TRBV5-1	-	TRBJ2-5	TRBD2	CASSSAGLAGGFETQYF	TGCGCCAGCAGCTCGGCCGGACTAGCGGGGGGATTTGAGACCCAGTACTTC
TRBV6-5	-	TRBJ2-7	TRBD2	CASRKPTSGGYEQYF	TGTGCCAGCAGGAAACCGACTAGCGGGGGTTACGAGCAGTACTTC
TRBV9	-	TRBJ1-1	-	CASSVDPGQNTEAFF	TGTGCCAGCAGCGTAGATCCGGGACAGAACACTGAAGCTTTCTTT
TRBV6-5	-	TRBJ2-3	TRBD2	CASSYTPTSGETQYF	TGTGCCAGCAGTTACACCCCGACTAGCGGGGAAACGCAGTATTTT
TRBV19	-	TRBJ1-6	-	CASSRGDSPLHF	TGTGCCAGTAGTAGGGGGGATTCACCCCTCCACTTT
TRBV30	once	TRBJ1-6	-	CAWTGEGVPPLHF	TGTGCCTGGACAGGGGAGGGCGTGCCACCCCTCCACTTT
TRBV19	-	TRBJ1-1	-	CASSIAWRDTEAFF	TGTGCCAGTAGTATAGCATGGAGGGACACTGAAGCTTTCTTT